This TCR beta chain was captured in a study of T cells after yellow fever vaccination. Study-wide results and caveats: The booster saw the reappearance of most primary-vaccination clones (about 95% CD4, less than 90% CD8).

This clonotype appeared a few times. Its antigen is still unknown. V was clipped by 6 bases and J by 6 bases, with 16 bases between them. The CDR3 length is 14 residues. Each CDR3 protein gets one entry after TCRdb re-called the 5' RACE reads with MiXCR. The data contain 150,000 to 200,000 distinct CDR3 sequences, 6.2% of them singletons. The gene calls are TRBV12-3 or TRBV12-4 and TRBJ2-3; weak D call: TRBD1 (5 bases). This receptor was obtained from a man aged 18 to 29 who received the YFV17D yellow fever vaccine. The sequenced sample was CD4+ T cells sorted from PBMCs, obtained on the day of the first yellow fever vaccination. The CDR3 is CASSQTEAGDTQYF. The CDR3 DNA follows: TGTGCCAGCAGCCAAACCGAAGCAGGGGATACGCAGTATTTT.